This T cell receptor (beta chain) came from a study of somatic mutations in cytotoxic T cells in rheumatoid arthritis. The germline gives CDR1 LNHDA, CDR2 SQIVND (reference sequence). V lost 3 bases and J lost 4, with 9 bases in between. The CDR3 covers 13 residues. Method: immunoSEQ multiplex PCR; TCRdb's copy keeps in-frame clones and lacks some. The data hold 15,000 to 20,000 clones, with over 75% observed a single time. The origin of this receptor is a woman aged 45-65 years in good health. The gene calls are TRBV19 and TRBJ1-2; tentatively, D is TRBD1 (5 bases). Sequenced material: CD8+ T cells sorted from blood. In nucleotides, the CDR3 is TGTGCCAGTAGTATCGGTCAGGGCTATGGCTACACCTTC. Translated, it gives CASSIGQGYGYTF.